The T cell receptor (beta chain) described here comes from a study of T-cell reconstitution after alpha-beta-depleted transplantation in children. V was clipped by 6 bases and J by 7 bases, with 9 bases between them. This CDR3 has 12 amino acids. Study-level points and caveats: T-cell counts and diversity were attributed mostly to newly produced T cells one year after transplant. There were reportedly several hundred expanded graft clones from which alpha-beta T cells came about two months after transplant. High day-60 TCRbeta diversity in some patients came from surviving recipient T cells and thymic progenitors.

A library of TCRbeta sequences, prepared with unique molecular identifiers, was generated. TCRdb passed the PCR reads through MiXCR, listing each CDR3 protein once. The data contain about 980,000 distinct CDR3 sequences, roughly 31% of them singletons. Details on this clonotype: Its specificity is not known.

V gene TRBV12-3 or TRBV12-4 combines with J gene TRBJ2-2, with D perhaps matching TRBD1 (5 bases). The material was PBMCs, mostly from graft donor cells, obtained 360 days after TCRalphabeta/CD19-depleted stem cell transplant. The TCR sequence derives from a boy under two years old who had a stem cell transplant for SCID, so the T cells may come from the graft donor. CDR3 protein: CASRLQGGELFF. CDR3 coding DNA: TGTGCCAGCAGACTGCAGGGCGGGGAGCTGTTTTTT.